This entry is about one TCR beta chain. V lost 6 bases to trimming and J lost 4 bases; unmatched junction nucleotides: 7. This CDR3 has 15 amino acids. The germline V gene encodes CDR1 MNHEY and CDR2 SVGEGT. Generated by immunoSEQ multiplex PCR, the TCRdb table keeps only in-frame clones and is missing some. The table shows about 150,000 clones, with 88% occurring only once. The sample comes from a study of blood T cell repertoires in COVID-19. Study context: Whether acute or convalescent, the COVID-19 samples came from the United States, Italy and Spain. Nucleic acid was either cDNA or gDNA, and it came from T cells, B-cell-depleted T cells, or PBMCs.

The sequence derives from a human donor in a cohort sampled during active COVID-19. Sample: peripheral blood. The V call is TRBV6-2 or TRBV6-3, the J call TRBJ2-5, with 11 positions matching TRBD1. Written as DNA, the CDR3 is TGTGCCAGCAGCCAGCGGACAGGGGGCGTAGAGACCCAGTACTTC. Translating it yields CASSQRTGGVETQYF.